Listed below are T cell receptor beta chains from one sample, sequenced in a study of CD8 T cells in ankylosing spondylitis. TCRdb processed the 5' RACE reads anew with MiXCR; each CDR3 protein has one entry. The sample yields some 200,000 distinct CDR3 sequences, around 25% seen once. The sequenced material came from blood, either unsorted or a sorted T cell fraction (not recorded which). These receptor sequences come from a male donor with ankylosing spondylitis or in good health (not recorded which). Both conserved end residues are part of each CDR3. The D gene is left open where the match is weak. Not all rows give a size; the values are once, few, many and, for expanded clones, a class.

TRBV21-1	TRBJ1-5	many	NA	CASSKDNQPQHF	TGTGCCAGCAGCAAAGACAATCAGCCCCAGCATTTT
TRBV3-1	TRBJ2-2	many	NA	CASSQDVRQNTGELFF	TGTGCCAGCAGCCAAGATGTTCGACAGAACACCGGGGAGCTGTTTTTT
TRBV6-1	TRBJ1-5	NA	NA	CASRLRDNQPQHF	TGTGCCAGCAGGCTTCGGGACAATCAGCCCCAGCATTTT
TRBV7-2	TRBJ2-3	NA	NA	CASSRGSEDTQYF	TGTGCCAGCAGCCGGGGGAGTGAAGATACGCAGTATTTT
TRBV3-1	TRBJ1-5	many	NA	CASSQVAGGNQPQHF	TGTGCCAGCAGCCAAGTCGCAGGGGGCAATCAGCCCCAGCATTTT
TRBV6-2/TRBV6-3	TRBJ2-5	NA	TRBD1	CASSFDRGRAETQYF	TGTGCCAGCAGTTTCGACAGGGGTCGGGCAGAGACCCAGTACTTC
TRBV20-1	TRBJ2-5	few	NA	CSARPSSNKVQETQYF	TGCAGTGCTAGACCCTCTTCAAACAAAGTCCAAGAGACCCAGTACTTC
TRBV5-1	TRBJ2-7	NA	TRBD1	CASSAGDRRVYEQYF	TGCGCCAGCAGCGCCGGGGACAGGCGAGTCTACGAGCAGTACTTC
TRBV20-1	TRBJ1-2	few	NA	CSAREQGSGGYTF	TGCAGTGCTAGAGAGCAGGGTTCGGGTGGCTACACCTTC
TRBV10-3	TRBJ2-5	NA	TRBD2	CAISESRGANQETQYF	TGTGCCATCAGTGAGTCGCGGGGGGCGAACCAAGAGACCCAGTACTTC
TRBV6-5	TRBJ2-5	NA	NA	CASSAGQGTQYF	TGTGCCAGCTCGGCAGGGCAAGGGACCCAGTACTTC
TRBV20-1	TRBJ2-1	NA	NA	CSAPRIGEQFF	TGCAGTGCTCCTAGAATCGGTGAGCAGTTCTTC
TRBV18	TRBJ2-5	NA	NA	CASSPSRASETQYF	TGTGCCAGCTCACCGTCACGAGCAAGTGAGACCCAGTACTTC
TRBV3-1	TRBJ1-5	many	TRBD1	CASSPRQGFNQPQHF	TGTGCCAGCAGCCCACGACAGGGTTTCAATCAGCCCCAGCATTTT
TRBV28	TRBJ2-2	many	NA	CASSLIPRRSELFF	TGTGCCAGCAGTTTAATTCCCCGACGATCGGAGCTGTTTTTT
TRBV20-1	TRBJ1-6	NA	NA	CSAPLNNSPLHF	TGCAGTGCCCCTCTTAATAATTCACCCCTCCACTTT
TRBV7-3	TRBJ2-5	many	NA	CASSTTGRKGETQYF	TGTGCCAGCAGCACGACCGGGCGTAAGGGAGAGACCCAGTACTTC
TRBV10-3	TRBJ2-5	NA	TRBD2	CAISVGLDVKTQYF	TGTGCCATCAGCGTCGGACTAGACGTAAAGACCCAGTACTTC
TRBV28	TRBJ2-4	many	TRBD2	CASSSLAGVAKNIQYF	TGTGCCAGCAGCTCACTAGCGGGCGTAGCCAAAAACATTCAGTACTTC
TRBV12-3/TRBV12-4	TRBJ2-7	NA	NA	CASSPRGGRNYEQYF	TGTGCCAGCAGCCCAAGGGGAGGACGGAACTACGAGCAGTACTTC
TRBV6-5	TRBJ1-1	NA	TRBD1	CASIMGTANTEAFF	TGTGCCAGCATTATGGGGACAGCAAACACTGAAGCTTTCTTT
TRBV29-1	TRBJ1-3	many	TRBD1	CSVWTGNSGNTIYF	TGCAGCGTCTGGACAGGCAACTCTGGAAACACCATATATTTT
TRBV20-1	TRBJ2-1	many	TRBD2	CSARPSGGSYNEQFF	TGCAGTGCTAGACCTAGCGGGGGCTCTTACAATGAGCAGTTCTTC
TRBV5-4	TRBJ2-3	few	NA	CASSFNRPSTDTQYF	TGTGCCAGCAGCTTTAACCGGCCTAGCACAGATACGCAGTATTTT
TRBV21-1	TRBJ2-1	many	NA	CASSSPLTGKPLHIYNAYEQFF	TGTGCCAGCAGCAGTCCTCTCACGGGAAAACCTCTTCACATCTACAATGCGTATGAGCAGTTCTTC
TRBV29-1	TRBJ2-7	NA	NA	CSVTQGSYEQYF	TGCAGCGTGACACAGGGCTCCTACGAGCAGTACTTC
TRBV28	TRBJ2-7	many	TRBD1	CASSLWGLGDRFYEQYF	TGTGCCAGCAGTTTATGGGGCTTGGGGGACAGGTTCTACGAGCAGTACTTC
TRBV29-1	TRBJ2-1	NA	NA	CSVRTKNFYNEQFF	TGCAGCGTTAGGACCAAGAACTTCTACAATGAGCAGTTCTTC
TRBV11-1	TRBJ2-1	many	TRBD2	CASRPLLAGSLNEQFF	TGTGCCAGCAGACCACTTCTAGCGGGAAGTTTGAATGAGCAGTTCTTC
TRBV4-2	TRBJ2-5	NA	NA	CASTSVQGEKTQYF	TGTGCCAGCACCTCGGTCCAGGGCGAAAAGACCCAGTACTTC
TRBV12-3/TRBV12-4	TRBJ2-7	many	TRBD1	CASSLGQGYEQYF	TGTGCCAGCAGTTTGGGACAGGGCTACGAGCAGTACTTC
TRBV3-1	TRBJ2-3	many	NA	CASSQSILDTQYF	TGTGCCAGCAGCCAATCGATATTAGATACGCAGTATTTT
TRBV18	TRBJ2-2	NA	NA	CASSPPSTGELFF	TGTGCCAGCTCACCACCGAGCACCGGGGAGCTGTTTTTT
TRBV6-1	TRBJ2-3	few	NA	CASSPPGQVADTQYF	TGTGCCAGCAGTCCACCCGGGCAGGTCGCAGATACGCAGTATTTT
TRBV12-3/TRBV12-4	TRBJ2-3	NA	NA	CASSLRGNLADTQYF	TGTGCCAGCAGTTTACGAGGGAATCTCGCAGATACGCAGTATTTT
TRBV27	TRBJ2-3	NA	NA	CASSGRHTDTQYF	TGTGCCAGCAGTGGCAGGCACACAGATACGCAGTATTTT
TRBV6-5	TRBJ2-5	few	NA	CASSYGRETQYF	TGTGCCAGCAGTTATGGGAGAGAGACCCAGTACTTC
TRBV12-3/TRBV12-4	TRBJ2-7	few	NA	CASSLRLVCF	TGTGCCAGCAGTTTACGGCTAGTCTGCTTC
TRBV5-1	TRBJ2-1	few	NA	CASSLGGANEQFF	TGCGCCAGCAGCTTGGGGGGGGCTAATGAGCAGTTCTTC
TRBV12-3/TRBV12-4	TRBJ2-7	many	TRBD1	CASSQHRDRGTYEQYF	TGTGCCAGCAGCCAACACCGGGACAGGGGCACCTACGAGCAGTACTTC
TRBV19	TRBJ2-7	many	NA	CASSIQGPTYEQYF	TGTGCCAGTAGTATACAGGGGCCTACCTACGAGCAGTACTTC
TRBV7-2	TRBJ2-3	many	TRBD1	CASSPGTGRSTDTQYF	TGTGCCAGCAGCCCAGGGACAGGGCGGAGCACAGATACGCAGTATTTT
TRBV12-5	TRBJ2-1	many	TRBD2	CASGVLAGYNEQFF	TGTGCTAGTGGTGTACTAGCGGGATACAATGAGCAGTTCTTC
TRBV3-1	TRBJ2-1	few	TRBD2	CATGRGGPGNEQFF	TGTGCTACGGGAAGGGGAGGGCCGGGGAATGAGCAGTTCTTC
TRBV12-3/TRBV12-4	TRBJ2-3	many	TRBD2	CASSSMGTSRGTQYF	TGTGCCAGCAGTTCTATGGGGACTAGCCGTGGCACGCAGTATTTT
TRBV7-2	TRBJ2-1	many	TRBD2	CASSLPAGVFEQFF	TGTGCCAGCAGCTTACCAGCGGGGGTTTTTGAGCAGTTCTTC
TRBV18	TRBJ2-6	few	NA	CASRGPLLGANVLTF	TGTGCCAGTCGGGGGCCGCTCTTAGGGGCCAACGTCCTGACTTTC
TRBV2	TRBJ2-1	NA	NA	CASSPTFYNEQFF	TGTGCCAGCAGTCCTACTTTCTACAATGAGCAGTTCTTC
TRBV5-1	TRBJ2-1	NA	TRBD1	CASNRDRGWNEQFF	TGCGCCAGCAACCGGGACAGGGGATGGAACGAGCAGTTCTTC
TRBV10-3	TRBJ2-2	NA	NA	CAISESAGGNTGELFF	TGTGCCATCAGTGAGTCGGCCGGGGGGAACACCGGGGAGCTGTTTTTT
TRBV29-1	TRBJ2-3	many	NA	CSVVRRGAPDTQYF	TGCAGCGTTGTAAGACGCGGGGCCCCAGATACGCAGTATTTT
TRBV11-1	TRBJ2-7	few	NA	CASSLAAGLGYEQYF	TGTGCCAGCAGCTTAGCGGCAGGGTTGGGGTACGAGCAGTACTTC
TRBV15	TRBJ2-1	many	NA	CATSRREKKQFF	TGTGCCACCAGCCGCCGGGAAAAGAAGCAGTTCTTC
TRBV29-1	TRBJ2-5	many	TRBD1	CSVPTGLETQYF	TGCAGCGTACCGACAGGGCTGGAGACCCAGTACTTC
TRBV9	TRBJ1-3	many	NA	CASSVDWGPGNTIYF	TGTGCCAGCAGCGTAGATTGGGGTCCTGGAAACACCATATATTTT
TRBV29-1	TRBJ1-2	NA	NA	CSVTELYGYTF	TGCAGCGTTACGGAACTTTATGGCTACACCTTC
TRBV20-1	TRBJ2-7	NA	NA	CSARDPAGPGDEQYF	TGCAGTGCTAGAGATCCGGCGGGCCCGGGCGACGAGCAGTACTTC
TRBV20-1	TRBJ1-2	many	NA	CSARGEGGYTF	TGCAGTGCTAGAGGAGAGGGGGGCTACACCTTC
TRBV20-1	TRBJ2-1	many	TRBD2	CSARTKRERSYNEQFF	TGCAGTGCTAGGACCAAGCGGGAGCGCTCCTACAATGAGCAGTTCTTC
TRBV20-1	TRBJ2-1	many	NA	CSATGASRAHNEQFF	TGCAGTGCCACTGGGGCCTCCCGGGCCCACAATGAGCAGTTCTTC